These 26 T cell receptor beta chains share one sample of origin, sequenced in a study of cytomegalovirus exposure and HLA in healthy donors. Primers for the PCR totalled 60 Vbeta and 13 Jbeta. Libraries were prepared by immunoSEQ multiplex PCR; TCRdb keeps only in-frame clonotypes and omits some of them. The sample yields approximately 150,000 clones, around 80% seen once. Material: PBMCs. The source of these receptors is a female donor in good health and CMV-seronegative.

The V gene is TRBV7-2, the J gene TRBJ1-1, with D uncertain. V was shortened by 1 base and J by 4 bases, with 10 bases between the two germline ends. CDR1 and CDR2 from the germline V gene are SGHTA and FQGNSA. The length of the CDR3 is 14 residues. CDR3 residues: CASSLDITPTEAFF. Written as DNA, the CDR3 is TGTGCCAGCAGCTTAGATATAACTCCCACTGAAGCTTTCTTT.

This clone was detected a few times. The J gene is TRBJ2-7, the V gene TRBV7-9, with 8 bases aligning to TRBD1. J was trimmed by 2 bases and V by 3 bases; bases with no gene match: 6. The CDR3 has 15 residues. Germline V lookup: CDR1 SEHNR, CDR2 FQNEAQ (reference sequence). The CDR3 DNA reads TGTGCCAGCAGCTTCGGACAGGGAACCCCCTACGAGCAGTACTTC. Amino acid sequence: CASSFGQGTPYEQYF.

J is TRBJ1-2 and V is TRBV14; 7 bases map to TRBD1. The CDR3 is 15 residues long. V lost 4 bases to trimming and J lost 4 bases; unmatched junction nucleotides: 9. Per germline, CDR1 SGHDN and CDR2 FVKESK. The CDR3 bases are TGTGCCAGCAGCCTTTACAGGGGAGGCAGCTATGGCTACACCTTC. It yields the protein CASSLYRGGSYGYTF.

This chain connects TRBV7-8 to TRBJ1-5, with a weak D call TRBD1 (6 bases). V lost 4 bases to trimming and J lost 5 bases, with 15 bases between them. The V gene's germline CDR1 is SGHVS and CDR2 FQNEAQ. This CDR3 has 15 residues. The CDR3, as DNA: TGTGCCAGCAGCTCCGAGGGGGTAAGGGATCAGCCCCAGCATTTT. It codes for CASSSEGVRDQPQHF.

V is TRBV7-2 and J is TRBJ1-2; D gene uncertain. Trimming took 2 bases from V and 5 from J, leaving 18 bases between them. Germline values: CDR1 SGHTA, CDR2 FQGNSA. The CDR3 loop spans 16 amino acids. The CDR3 is CASSLSGRIQLYGYTF. The CDR3 DNA reads as TGTGCCAGCAGCTTATCCGGTAGAATCCAATTATATGGCTACACCTTC. Full variable domain (missing parts from reference TRBV7-2 and TRBJ1-2): GAGVSQSPSNKVTEKGKDVELRCDPISGHTALYWYRQSLGQGLEFLIYFQGNSAPDKSGLPSDRFSAERTGGSVSTLTIQRTQQEDSAVYLCASSLSGRIQLYGYTFGSGTRLTVV.

The rearrangement uses TRBV7-2 and TRBJ1-4; D perhaps matches TRBD1 (5 bases). V dropped 0 bases and J dropped 3 bases, with 5 bases sitting between them. In germline, CDR1 is SGHTA, CDR2 FQGNSA. The CDR3 runs to 14 residues. CDR3 sequence reads: CASSLAGANEKLFF. CDR3 coding DNA: TGTGCCAGCAGCTTAGCAGGGGCTAATGAAAAACTGTTTTTT.

The chain links TRBV28 to TRBJ1-4; D gene ambiguous. Germline CDR1 reads MDHEN; CDR2 reads SYDVKM. The ends were cut back, 3 bases at V and 8 bases at J, with 16 bases in the middle. CDR3 length equals 15 residues. The CDR3 spells CASSFYSPGEEKLFF. CDR3 nucleotide sequence: TGTGCCAGCAGTTTCTATTCTCCCGGGGAAGAAAAACTGTTTTTT.

This chain joins TRBV27 and TRBJ2-1, with TRBD2 matching 13 bases. The CDR3 contains 18 residues. With V trimmed by 5 bases and J by 4 bases, 11 bases remained unmatched. CDR1 and CDR2 from the germline V gene are MNHEY and SMNVEV (reference sequence). CDR3 sequence reads: CASSLGPGLAGLYNEQFF. For the CDR3, the DNA is TGTGCCAGCAGTCTGGGACCGGGACTAGCGGGGTTATACAATGAGCAGTTCTTC.

The CDR3 region has the DNA TGTGCCAGCAGCTTGGAGTGGGCGGGGGGGATTGATACGCAGTATTTT. Translating gives CASSLEWAGGIDTQYF. J is TRBJ2-3 and V is TRBV5-8; 9 positions match TRBD2. Germline V gives CDR1 SGHTS, CDR2 YDEGEE. V lost 0 bases and J lost 6; bases outside the gene matches: 8. The CDR3 consists of 16 residues.

Notes on this clone: The junction departs from germline at one end; a sequencing error may be responsible. The chain employs TRBV10-1 and TRBJ1-2, with D perhaps matching TRBD1 (6 bases). Germline V gives CDR1 WNHNN, CDR2 SYGVQD (reference sequence). The CDR3 is made up of 11 amino acids. The CDR3, as DNA: TGCGCCAGAAGACAGGACCATGGCTACCCCTTC. Residues: CARRQDHGYPF.

The rearrangement links TRBV27 to TRBJ2-7; TRBD1 matches 10 bases. CDR3 length: 13 residues. Germline loops: CDR1 MNHEY, CDR2 SMNVEV (reference sequence). V shed 6 bases, J shed 5 bases, and the junction held 4 bases outside the gene matches. CDR3 residues: CASSEGTGDEQYF. For the CDR3, the DNA is TGTGCCAGCAGCGAAGGGACAGGGGACGAGCAGTACTTC.

The V and J genes are TRBV25-1 and TRBJ1-6; a possible D gene is TRBD1 (6 bases). Germline V gene sequence: CDR1 MGHDK, CDR2 SYGVNS. V was shortened by 6 bases and J by 9 bases, with 15 bases between the two germline ends. The CDR3 totals 14 residues. CDR3 region: CASSRGSRGSPLHF. In DNA form, the CDR3 reads TGTGCCAGCAGCAGGGGATCTCGTGGTTCACCCCTCCACTTT.

The rearrangement joins TRBV10-2 to TRBJ1-5; 7 bases line up with TRBD1. The V segment lost 4 bases and the J segment 2 bases; nucleotides outside the gene matches: 14. The germline V gene has CDR1 WSHSY and CDR2 SAAADI. CDR3 size: 18 residues. CDR3 protein: CASSGVGGGAGGNQPQHF. CDR3 coding DNA: TGCGCCAGCAGTGGGGTCGGAGGGGGCGCAGGGGGCAATCAGCCCCAGCATTTT.

The chain links TRBV5-1 to TRBJ2-2; 11 bases align to TRBD2. CDR1 and CDR2 (germline): SGHRS, YFSETQ. This CDR3 is 14 amino acids long. V dropped 4 bases and J dropped 7; count of bases not matched to a gene: 3. The CDR3 sequence is CASSSGLAGGELFF. The CDR3 DNA sequence: TGCGCCAGCAGCAGTGGACTAGCGGGCGGGGAGCTGTTTTTT.

The J gene is TRBJ1-1, the V gene TRBV28; D possibly corresponds to TRBD1 (6 bases). CDR1 MDHEN and CDR2 SYDVKM come from the germline V gene. Trimming removed 8 bases at V and 4 bases at J, with 11 bases between. This CDR3 has 12 residues. The CDR3 DNA reads TGTGCCAGCGGGGAGGGGGGCACTGAAGCTTTCTTT. Translating gives CASGEGGTEAFF.

This rearrangement joins TRBV11-2 to TRBJ2-2; TRBD2 matches at 12 bases. The CDR3 runs to 16 residues. J lost 0 bases, V lost 7 bases, and 3 bases had no gene match. CDR1 is SGHAT, CDR2 FQNNGV, per germline. The CDR3 DNA sequence: TGTGCCAGCATGGGACTAGCGGGCGCGAACACCGGGGAGCTGTTTTTT. Translating gives CASMGLAGANTGELFF.

V is TRBV28 and J is TRBJ2-3, with unresolved D. Trimming pared 7 bases from V and 4 bases from J, leaving 6 bases between. The CDR3 sequence is 11 residues long. CDR1 and CDR2 (germline): MDHEN, SYDVKM. The CDR3 spells CASNKADTQYF. CDR3 DNA sequence: TGTGCCAGCAACAAAGCAGATACGCAGTATTTT.

The chain recombines TRBV5-1 with TRBJ2-7; 9 nucleotides align to TRBD1. Trimming took 0 bases from V and 2 from J; bases not matched to a gene: 3. This CDR3 contains 15 residues. Germline CDR1 is SGHRS and CDR2 is YFSETQ. CDR3 amino acids: CASSLDGQGTYEQYF. DNA of the CDR3: TGCGCCAGCAGCTTGGATGGACAGGGGACCTACGAGCAGTACTTC.

The CDR3 loop is CASGQGMGNQPQHF. CDR3 coding DNA: TGTGCCAGCGGGCAGGGTATGGGCAATCAGCCCCAGCATTTT. The rearrangement links TRBV2 to TRBJ1-5; tentatively, D is TRBD1 (5 bases). The CDR3 has 14 amino acids. CDR1 is SNHLY and CDR2 is FYNNEI in the germline V gene. The V and J ends lost 8 bases and 2 bases respectively, with 13 bases between them.

V gene TRBV2 combines with J gene TRBJ2-5; TRBD1 is a possible D gene (6 bases). The germline V gene encodes CDR1 SNHLY and CDR2 FYNNEI. Deletions cut 4 bases from V and 1 base from J, with 16 bases between. This CDR3 has 16 amino acids. DNA for the CDR3: TGTGCCAGCAGTGTGAGCGGACAGCGACCCCAAGAGACCCAGTACTTC. As protein: CASSVSGQRPQETQYF.

The V gene is TRBV7-8, the J gene TRBJ1-5; a possible D gene is TRBD1 (6 bases). Germline CDR1 SGHVS, CDR2 FQNEAQ. The CDR3 has 16 amino acids. V was cut by 7 bases and J by 1 base, with 17 bases left in between. The CDR3 nucleotides read TGTGCCAGCACCTTGGGGGCCATCGGGAGCAATCAGCCCCAGCATTTT. Encoded protein: CASTLGAIGSNQPQHF.

The V gene is TRBV27, the J gene TRBJ2-7; 7 bases are shared with TRBD2. V lost 2 bases to trimming and J lost 2 bases; unmatched junction nucleotides: 3. The CDR3 is 14 amino acids. The germline V gene has CDR1 MNHEY and CDR2 SMNVEV (reference sequence). Here the CDR3 reads CASSLGLAAYEQYF. As DNA, the CDR3 is TGTGCCAGCAGTTTAGGGCTAGCGGCCTACGAGCAGTACTTC.

The count of this clone is one. This chain's CDR3 is CASSEDQGWAYGYTF. DNA of the CDR3: TGTGCCAGCAGTGAAGATCAGGGTTGGGCCTATGGCTACACCTTC. The gene calls are TRBV2 and TRBJ1-2, with D perhaps matching TRBD1 (5 bases). Germline assignment: CDR1 SNHLY and CDR2 FYNNEI. Trimming shortened V by 1 base and J by 4 bases, and 13 bases separated the two germline ends. There are 15 residues in the CDR3.

The chain is built from TRBV14 and TRBJ2-5, with 12 bases identical to TRBD2. Germline lookup yields CDR1 SGHDN and CDR2 FVKESK. The CDR3 sequence is 19 residues long. J lost 5 bases, V lost 3 bases, and 16 bases had no gene match. The CDR3 here is CASSHHTSGGSRLWETQYF. In nucleotides, the CDR3 is TGTGCCAGCAGCCACCACACTAGCGGGGGGTCTCGGTTGTGGGAGACCCAGTACTTC.

The chain has TRBV28 and TRBJ2-3; TRBD2 is a possible D gene (6 bases). Germline V gene lookup returns CDR1 MDHEN and CDR2 SYDVKM. Trimming stripped 6 bases from V and 14 bases from J, with 15 bases between. The CDR3 contains 11 residues. The CDR3 DNA reads TGTGCCAGCAGAGAGGCGGGATTAGGGTATTTT. This encodes CASREAGLGYF. Drawing the rest from reference TRBV28 and TRBJ2-3, the complete variable domain is DVKVTQSSRYLVKRTGEKVFLECVQDMDHENMFWYRQDPGLGLRLIYFSYDVKMKEKGDIPEGYSVSREKKERFSLILESASTNQTSMYLCASREAGLGYFGPGTRLTVL.

The V call is TRBV7-2, the J call TRBJ1-6; D gene ambiguous. This CDR3 has 15 residues. The ends were cut back, 2 bases at V and 0 bases at J, with 5 bases in the middle. Germline V gene sequence: CDR1 SGHTA, CDR2 FQGNSA. The CDR3 nucleotides are TGTGCCAGCAGCTTAATGAGCTCCTATAATTCACCCCTCCACTTT. Protein: CASSLMSSYNSPLHF.